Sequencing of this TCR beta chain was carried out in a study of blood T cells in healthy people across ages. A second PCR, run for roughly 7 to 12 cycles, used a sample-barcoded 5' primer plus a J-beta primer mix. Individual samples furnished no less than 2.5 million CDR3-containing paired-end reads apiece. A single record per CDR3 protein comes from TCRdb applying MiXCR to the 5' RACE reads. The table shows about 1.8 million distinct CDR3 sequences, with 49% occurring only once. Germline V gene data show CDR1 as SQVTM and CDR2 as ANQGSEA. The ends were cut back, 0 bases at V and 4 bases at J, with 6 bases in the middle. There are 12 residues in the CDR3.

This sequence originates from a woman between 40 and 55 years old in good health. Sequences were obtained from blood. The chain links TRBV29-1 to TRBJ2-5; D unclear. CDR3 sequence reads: CSVEETGETQYF. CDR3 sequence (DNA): TGCAGCGTTGAAGAAACGGGAGAGACCCAGTACTTC.